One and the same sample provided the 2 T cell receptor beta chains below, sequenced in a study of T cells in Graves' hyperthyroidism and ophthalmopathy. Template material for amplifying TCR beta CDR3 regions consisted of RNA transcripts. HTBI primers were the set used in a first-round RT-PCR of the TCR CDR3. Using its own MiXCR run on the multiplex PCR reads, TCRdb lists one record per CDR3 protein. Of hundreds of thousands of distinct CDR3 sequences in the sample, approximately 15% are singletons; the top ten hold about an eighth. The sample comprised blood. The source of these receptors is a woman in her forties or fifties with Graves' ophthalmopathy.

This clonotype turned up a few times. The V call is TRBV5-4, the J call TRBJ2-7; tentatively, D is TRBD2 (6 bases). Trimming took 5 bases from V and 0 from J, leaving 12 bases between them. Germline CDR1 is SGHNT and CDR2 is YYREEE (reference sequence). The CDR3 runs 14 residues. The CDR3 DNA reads TGTGCCAGCAGGGAGCGGGCGAGCTCCTACGAGCAGTACTTC. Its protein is CASRERASSYEQYF.

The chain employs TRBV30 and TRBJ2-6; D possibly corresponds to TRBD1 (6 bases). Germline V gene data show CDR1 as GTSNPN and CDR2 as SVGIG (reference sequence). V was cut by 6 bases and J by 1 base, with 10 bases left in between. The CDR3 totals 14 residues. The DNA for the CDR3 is TGTGCCTGCAGGGGCCTATCTGGGGCCAACGTCCTGACTTTC. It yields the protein CACRGLSGANVLTF.